This TCR beta chain was identified in a study of metastatic and nonmetastatic thyroid tumors. Study background: Blood and tumor or nodule tissue repertoires from malignant and benign thyroid patients were compared.

No patient received treatment before thyroid surgery. The germline V gene has CDR1 MDHEN and CDR2 SYDVKM. The CDR3 is 14 residues long. Trimming shortened V by 6 bases and J by 5 bases, and 16 bases separated the two germline ends. This clone was detected a few times. Study processing details: CDR3 was compared across clinicopathological groups, and the resulting differences were used to build a distant-metastasis classifier for papillary thyroid cancer. MiXCR was used by TCRdb to re-call the PCR reads. These V and J calls derive from TCRdb rather than the authors' analysis. The repertoire holds over 50,000 clones, with 25% to 35% as singletons.

The receptor's source is a female donor with papillary thyroid cancer or a benign thyroid nodule (not recorded which). Some clones in this sample may be carry-over from other donors' samples. The sequenced sample consisted of blood. The chain recombines TRBV28 with TRBJ1-2; tentatively, D is TRBD1 (6 bases). DNA of the CDR3: TGTGCCAGCAGCCCTGGGGGGGGGCTATATGGCTACACCTTC. As protein: CASSPGGGLYGYTF.